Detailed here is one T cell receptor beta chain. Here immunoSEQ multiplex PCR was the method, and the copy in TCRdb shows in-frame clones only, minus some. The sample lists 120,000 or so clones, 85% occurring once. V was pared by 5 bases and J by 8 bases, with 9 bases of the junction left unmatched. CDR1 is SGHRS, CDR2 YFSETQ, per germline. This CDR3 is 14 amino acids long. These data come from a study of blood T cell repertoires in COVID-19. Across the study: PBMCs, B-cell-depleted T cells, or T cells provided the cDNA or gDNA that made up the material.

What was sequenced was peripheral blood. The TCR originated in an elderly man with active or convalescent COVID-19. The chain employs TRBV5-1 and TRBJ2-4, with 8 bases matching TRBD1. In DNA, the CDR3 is TGCGCCAGCAGACAGGACAGGGTAAGAGACATTCAGTACTTC. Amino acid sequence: CASRQDRVRDIQYF. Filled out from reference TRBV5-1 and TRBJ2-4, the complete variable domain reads KAGVTQTPRYLIKTRGQQVTLSCSPISGHRSVSWYQQTPGQGLQFLFEYFSETQRNKGNFPGRFSGRQFSNSRSEMNVSTLELGDSALYLCASRQDRVRDIQYFGAGTRLSVL.